The entry below gives a single T cell receptor (beta chain) sequence along with its context. This clonotype came up many times. Its binding antigen is unknown. The sample holds no much larger clone one base away, and base qualities are not on file. The cysteine opens and the phenylalanine closes a CDR3 of 15 amino acids. Only the CDR3 DNA stays, 45 bases, in frame from base 1. Sequences DFQATT (CDR1) and SNEGSKA (CDR2) are obtained from the germline V gene (reference sequence). Relative to germline, V is 0 bases shorter and J is 5 bases shorter, with 14 bases between their ends. This entry comes from a study of T cells in Graves' hyperthyroidism and ophthalmopathy (dated by TCRdb to about 2019). Regarding the complete study: Peripheral blood samples were taken at initial diagnosis, before any treatment was given. TCR V-J signatures able to tell the groups apart were searched for in a discovery cohort of approximately 95 patients, of whom roughly 42 had Graves' ophthalmopathy and around 58 had stable Graves' hyperthyroidism. Prospective prediction of ophthalmopathy was tested in an independent validation cohort of fewer than 20 hyperthyroidism patients and some 17 patients who later progressed to ophthalmopathy. The 100 or so discovery patients were divided at random into training and test sets in a 7:3 ratio. The study also compared thyroid tissue and blood T-cell repertoires from five or six Graves' hyperthyroidism patients. After blood sampling, hyperthyroidism patients were treated with methimazole at a starting dose of 30 mg daily, and ophthalmopathy patients were treated with high-dose intravenous methylprednisolone. The paper describes TCR Vbeta CDR3 sequencing of roughly 130 peripheral blood samples, made up of under 50 ophthalmopathy patients, approximately 76 hyperthyroidism patients and roughly 17 progressor patients.

General conclusions and limits of the study: Most expanded thyroid clonotypes (frequency above 0.001) were also detected in blood, a finding suggesting that blood repertoires may reflect thyroid immune responses. In validation, the model predicted progression to ophthalmopathy with 65% to 71% sensitivity and less than 75% specificity, a median of 6.5 months before onset. Ophthalmopathy was separated from stable hyperthyroidism by a 13 V-J signature model, with approximately 86% sensitivity and approximately 81% specificity obtained in cross-validation and 80%/75% obtained in testing. No statistical method was used to set the sample size in advance, and investigators knew the group allocation.

The TCR beta CDR3 regions were amplified from RNA transcripts. The TCR CDR3 was subjected to a first round of RT-PCR using the HTBI primer set and the Qiagen OneStep RT-PCR kit. A second multiplex PCR round built the libraries, followed by size selection and purification. Libraries were sequenced paired-end with 100 bp reads on an Illumina HiSeq2000. From the authors' description of their analysis: SOAPnuke was used to process the raw data, throwing out any read that contained adapters or uncalled bases, had a mean Phred below 15, or lacked an exact constant-primer or identifier match. COPE v1.2.5 was used to merge high-quality paired reads, and clonotypes were defined as unique nucleotide sequences. Clonotypes were aligned to IMGT TRBV, TRBD and TRBJ reference segments using MiTCR v1.1. The analysis was restricted to V-J combinations with a frequency above 0.0001, which together covered 99% to 99.2% of the repertoires. A TCS score was defined as the ratio between F50 (clonal expansion) and ExV (chaos), using BLOSUM62-based TCRdist between CDR3 peptides within each V-J. Welch's t-statistics and random forest reduced roughly 540 V-J features to roughly 13, which were used in a naive Bayes classifier (R e1071). In TCRdb, the public reads were trimmed at Q25 with fastp and aligned with MiXCR, with productive beta chains retained. Each record represents a unique CDR3 protein, reported with the most common genes and DNA among its rows. The V and J calls, along with clone size, are taken from TCRdb and not from the paper's own processing. This sample is represented by around 340,000 distinct CDR3 sequences; 17% of them were singletons. The ten largest account for roughly a third of the sample.

Hyperthyroidism patients were aged 18 to 65 years and newly diagnosed, with disease duration of less than 2 months. The study excluded patients with uncontrolled infections, other autoimmune diseases, pregnancy or lactation. Diagnoses were based on clinical symptoms, serum thyroxine and TRAb, thyroid ultrasound and orbital computed tomography. For progressor patients, blood was drawn at the first diagnosis of hyperthyroidism, before any ophthalmopathy symptoms had appeared. Ficoll-Paque density gradient centrifugation was used to isolate PBMCs from about 9.4 ml of fresh peripheral blood. Progressor patients were first diagnosed with Graves' hyperthyroidism and then developed ophthalmopathy during follow-up. Total RNA was extracted using Trizol reagent, and RNA quality was assessed on an Agilent 2100 Bioanalyzer.

In this chain, TRBV20-1 is recombined with TRBJ1-5; the D gene assignment is ambiguous. This sequence was found in a woman in her twenties or thirties with Graves' hyperthyroidism that later progressed to Graves' ophthalmopathy. Input material: blood. The CDR3 has the sequence CSARDSRRPDQPQHF. The nucleotides read TGCAGTGCTAGAGATTCGCGGAGGCCAGATCAGCCCCAGCATTTT.